Following are 5 T cell receptor beta chains from one sample sequenced in a study of neoadjuvant anti-PD-1 for oral cavity cancer. Libraries were prepared by immunoSEQ multiplex PCR; TCRdb keeps only in-frame clonotypes and omits some of them. The sample comprises 73,000 or so clones, around 83% of which are singletons, and around 3.2% rests with the top ten. The time point was: after neoadjuvant nivolumab, at surgical resection. Sample: PBMCs, taken after nivolumab (anti-PD-1) treatment. The receptors stem from a person aged 40-85 years with oral cavity squamous cell carcinoma.

This clone was seen more than once but under ten times. J is TRBJ2-3 and V is TRBV6-5, with unresolved D. CDR3 size: 12 residues. Between the trimmed V and J ends, which lost 5 bases and 5 bases, there was a span of 8 bases. Looked up from germline, CDR1 is MNHEY and CDR2 is SVGAGI. In DNA, the CDR3 is TGTGCCAGCAGTACGCCCGGAGATACGCAGTATTTT. Its protein product is CASSTPGDTQYF.

This clone was observed a single time. The V and J genes are TRBV7-2 and TRBJ1-2; D may be TRBD1 (6 bases). Trimming pared 4 bases from V and 8 bases from J, leaving 17 bases between. The CDR3 totals 14 residues. CDR1 and CDR2 from the germline V gene are SGHTA and FQGNSA. CDR3 amino acids: CASSSRQVIWGYTF. CDR3 bases: TGTGCCAGCAGCTCGCGACAGGTCATATGGGGCTACACCTTC.

This clone was observed a few times. Other DNA sequences within the sample encode an identical CDR3. The rearrangement uses TRBV28 and TRBJ2-5; D possibly corresponds to TRBD2 (5 bases). The CDR3 extends over 13 amino acids. V lost 3 bases to trimming and J lost 4 bases, with 9 bases between them. Germline CDR1 and CDR2: MDHEN and SYDVKM. This chain's CDR3 is CASSFLAGETQYF. For the CDR3, the DNA is TGTGCCAGCAGTTTTCTGGCGGGAGAGACCCAGTACTTC.

The chain couples TRBV4-1 to TRBJ2-1; tentative D call: TRBD2 (6 bases). The germline V and J ends were trimmed by 0 bases and 4 bases, with 13 bases remaining between them. Per germline, CDR1 MGHRA and CDR2 YSYEKL. The CDR3 covers 16 residues. CDR3 sequence: CASSQDVRTTYNEQFF. The CDR3 DNA reads as TGCGCCAGCAGCCAAGATGTCAGGACTACTTACAATGAGCAGTTCTTC.

The chain is built from TRBV5-6 and TRBJ2-6; weak D call: TRBD2 (5 bases). The CDR3 has 17 residues. Germline V CDR1 and CDR2: SGHDT, YYEEEE. Deletions cut 2 bases from V and 1 base from J, with 13 bases between. CDR3 region: CASSFKAVQSGANVLTF. The DNA of the CDR3 is TGTGCCAGCAGCTTTAAAGCGGTACAATCTGGGGCCAACGTCCTGACTTTC. Full variable domain (rest looked up from reference TRBV5-6 and TRBJ2-6): DAGVTQSPTHLIKTRGQQVTLRCSPKSGHDTVSWYQQALGQGPQFIFQYYEEEERQRGNFPDRFSGHQFPNYSSELNVNALLLGDSALYLCASSFKAVQSGANVLTFGAGSRLTVL.